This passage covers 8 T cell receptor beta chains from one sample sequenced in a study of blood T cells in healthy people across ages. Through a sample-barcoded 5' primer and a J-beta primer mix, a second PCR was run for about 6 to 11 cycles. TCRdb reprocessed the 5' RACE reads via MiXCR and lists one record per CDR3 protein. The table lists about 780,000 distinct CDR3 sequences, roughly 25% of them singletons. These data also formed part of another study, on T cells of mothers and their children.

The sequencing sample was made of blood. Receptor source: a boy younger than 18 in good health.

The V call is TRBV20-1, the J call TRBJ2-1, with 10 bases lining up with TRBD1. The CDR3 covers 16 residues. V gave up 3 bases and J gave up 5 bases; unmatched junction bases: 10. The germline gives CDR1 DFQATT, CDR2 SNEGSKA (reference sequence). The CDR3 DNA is TGCAGTGCTAGGGCGCTGACCGGGACAGGGGACAATGAGCAGTTCTTC. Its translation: CSARALTGTGDNEQFF.

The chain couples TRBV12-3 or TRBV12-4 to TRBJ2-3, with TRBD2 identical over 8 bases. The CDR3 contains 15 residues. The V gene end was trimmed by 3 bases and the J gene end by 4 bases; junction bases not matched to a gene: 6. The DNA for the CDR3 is TGTGCCAGCAGTTTCAGCGGGGGAGTGTCAGATACGCAGTATTTT. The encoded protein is CASSFSGGVSDTQYF.

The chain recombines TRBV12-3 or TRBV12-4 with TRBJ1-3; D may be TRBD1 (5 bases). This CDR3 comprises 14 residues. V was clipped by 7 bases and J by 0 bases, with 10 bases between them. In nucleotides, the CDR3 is TGTGCCAGCAATAGGGACTTCTCTGGAAACACCATATATTTT. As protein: CASNRDFSGNTIYF.

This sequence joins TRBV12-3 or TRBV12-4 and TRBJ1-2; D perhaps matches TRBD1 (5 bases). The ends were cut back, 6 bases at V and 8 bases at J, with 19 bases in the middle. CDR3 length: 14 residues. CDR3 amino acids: CASSLGAARLGYTF. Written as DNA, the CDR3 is TGTGCCAGCAGCCTTGGGGCAGCCCGACTGGGCTACACCTTC.

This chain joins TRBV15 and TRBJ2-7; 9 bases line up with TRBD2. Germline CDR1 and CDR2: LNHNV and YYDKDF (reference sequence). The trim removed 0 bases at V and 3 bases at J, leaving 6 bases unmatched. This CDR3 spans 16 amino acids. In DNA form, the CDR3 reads TGTGCCACCAGCAGAGATCCTAGCGGGGCTCTCTACGAGCAGTACTTC. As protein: CATSRDPSGALYEQYF.

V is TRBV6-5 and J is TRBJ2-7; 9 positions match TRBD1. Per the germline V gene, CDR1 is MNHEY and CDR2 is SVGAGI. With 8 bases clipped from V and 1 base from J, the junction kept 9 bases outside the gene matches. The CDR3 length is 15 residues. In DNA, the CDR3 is TGTGCCAGCCGCCGCGACAGGGGGATTTCCTACGAGCAGTACTTC. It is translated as CASRRDRGISYEQYF.

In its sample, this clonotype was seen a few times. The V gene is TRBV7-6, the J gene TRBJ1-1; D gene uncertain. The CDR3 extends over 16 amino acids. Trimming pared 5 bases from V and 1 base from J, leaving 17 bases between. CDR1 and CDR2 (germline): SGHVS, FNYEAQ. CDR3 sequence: CASSAEVWSGNTEAFF. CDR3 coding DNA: TGTGCCAGCAGCGCAGAGGTATGGAGTGGGAACACTGAAGCTTTCTTT.

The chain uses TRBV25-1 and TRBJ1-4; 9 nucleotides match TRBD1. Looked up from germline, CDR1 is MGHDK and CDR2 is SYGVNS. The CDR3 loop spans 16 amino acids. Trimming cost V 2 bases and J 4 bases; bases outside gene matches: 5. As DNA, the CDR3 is TGTGCCAGCAGTGAAATTGGGACAGGGCTTAATGAAAAACTGTTTTTT. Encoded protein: CASSEIGTGLNEKLFF.